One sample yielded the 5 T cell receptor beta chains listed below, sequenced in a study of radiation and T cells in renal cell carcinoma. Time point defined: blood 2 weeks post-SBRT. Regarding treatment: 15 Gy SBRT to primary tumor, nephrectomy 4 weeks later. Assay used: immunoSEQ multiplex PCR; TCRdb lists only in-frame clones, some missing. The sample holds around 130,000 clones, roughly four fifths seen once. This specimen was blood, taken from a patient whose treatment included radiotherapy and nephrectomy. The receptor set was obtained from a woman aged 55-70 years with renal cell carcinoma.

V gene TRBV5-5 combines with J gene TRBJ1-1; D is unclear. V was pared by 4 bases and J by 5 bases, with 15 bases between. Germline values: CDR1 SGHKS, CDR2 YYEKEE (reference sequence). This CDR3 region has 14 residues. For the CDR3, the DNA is TGTGCCAGCAGCGCAACCAGCGGGGTGACTGAAGCTTTCTTT. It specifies CASSATSGVTEAFF.

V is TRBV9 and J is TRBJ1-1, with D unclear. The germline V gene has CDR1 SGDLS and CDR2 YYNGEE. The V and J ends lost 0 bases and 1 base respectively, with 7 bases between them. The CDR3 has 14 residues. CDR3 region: CASSVGRSNTEAFF. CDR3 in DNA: TGTGCCAGCAGCGTAGGGCGGTCGAACACTGAAGCTTTCTTT. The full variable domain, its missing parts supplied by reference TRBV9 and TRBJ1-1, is DSGVTQTPKHLITATGQRVTLRCSPRSGDLSVYWYQQSLDQGLQFLIQYYNGEERAKGNILERFSAQQFPDLHSELNLSSLELGDSALYFCASSVGRSNTEAFFGQGTRLTVV.

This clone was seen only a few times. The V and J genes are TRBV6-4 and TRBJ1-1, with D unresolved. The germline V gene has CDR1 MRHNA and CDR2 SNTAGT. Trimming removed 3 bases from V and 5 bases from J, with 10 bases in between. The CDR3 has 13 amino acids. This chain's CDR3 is CASSEGWGTEAFF. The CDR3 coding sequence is TGTGCCAGCAGTGAGGGTTGGGGTACTGAAGCTTTCTTT.

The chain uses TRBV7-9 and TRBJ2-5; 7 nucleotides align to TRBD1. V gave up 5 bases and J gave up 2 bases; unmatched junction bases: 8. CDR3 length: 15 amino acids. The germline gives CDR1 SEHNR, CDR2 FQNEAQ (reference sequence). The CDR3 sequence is CASSPGTDKQETQYF. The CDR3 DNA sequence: TGTGCCAGCAGCCCCGGGACAGACAAACAAGAGACCCAGTACTTC.

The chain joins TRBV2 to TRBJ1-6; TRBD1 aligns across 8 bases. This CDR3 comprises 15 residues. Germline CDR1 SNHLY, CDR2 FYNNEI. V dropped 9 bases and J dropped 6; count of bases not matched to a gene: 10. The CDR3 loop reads CASTSGTGPNSPLHF. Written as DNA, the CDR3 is TGTGCCAGTACCTCCGGGACAGGCCCTAATTCACCCCTCCACTTT.